The 4 T cell receptor beta chains below were found in one sample sequenced in a study of a mutant IDH1 vaccine in newly diagnosed glioma. Time point described: week 23, last vaccination. Every vaccine dose comprised 300 ug of mutant IDH1 20-mer peptide plus topical imiquimod. Sequencing used immunoSEQ multiplex PCR; TCRdb keeps in-frame clones, though not all of them. Among approximately 50,000 clones listed, about 90% were seen once. Antigens for these TCRs are unknown. The specimen comprised PBMCs, sampled from a glioma patient whose treatment included an IDH1 peptide vaccine. The origin of the receptors is a man aged 40-49 years with glioma.

This clone occurred once. The chain is built from TRBV19 and TRBJ1-1; 9 positions match TRBD1. The CDR3 sequence is 15 residues long. The germline CDR1 and CDR2 sequences are LNHDA and SQIVND (reference sequence). The V and J ends lost 1 base and 6 bases, in that order; junction bases with no gene match: 6. This CDR3 reads CASSIGTGVTPEAFF. The CDR3 DNA sequence: TGTGCCAGTAGTATAGGGACAGGGGTTACCCCTGAAGCTTTCTTT. Based on the CDR3 plus reference TRBV19 and TRBJ1-1, the full variable domain is DGGITQSPKYLFRKEGQNVTLSCEQNLNHDAMYWYRQDPGQGLRLIYYSQIVNDFQKGDIAEGYSVSREKKESFPLTVTSAQKNPTAFYLCASSIGTGVTPEAFFGQGTRLTVV.

The chain combines TRBV9 with TRBJ2-1; D tentatively reads TRBD1 or TRBD2 (5 bases each). V lost 0 bases to trimming and J lost 9 bases, with 10 bases between them. This CDR3 has 13 residues. The germline V gene has CDR1 SGDLS and CDR2 YYNGEE. The CDR3 spells CASSVAPGGEQFF. CDR3 in DNA: TGTGCCAGCAGCGTAGCCCCTGGGGGTGAGCAGTTCTTC. Using reference TRBV9 and TRBJ2-1 for the parts outside the CDR3, the full variable domain is DSGVTQTPKHLITATGQRVTLRCSPRSGDLSVYWYQQSLDQGLQFLIQYYNGEERAKGNILERFSAQQFPDLHSELNLSSLELGDSALYFCASSVAPGGEQFFGPGTRLTVL.

The sample holds a few counts of this clone. This chain links TRBV4-1 with TRBJ1-1, with TRBD1 matching over 8 bases. CDR3 length equals 14 residues. The V gene end was trimmed by 5 bases and the J gene end by 5 bases; junction bases not matched to a gene: 7. Per the germline V gene, CDR1 is MGHRA and CDR2 is YSYEKL. This CDR3 reads CASSKQQGETEAFF. Written as DNA, the CDR3 is TGCGCCAGCAGCAAACAACAGGGGGAGACTGAAGCTTTCTTT.

The chain carries TRBV9 and TRBJ2-2, with D maybe TRBD1 (6 bases). Germline lookup yields CDR1 SGDLS and CDR2 YYNGEE. Trimming shortened V by 7 bases and J by 0 bases, and 10 bases separated the two germline ends. The CDR3 is 14 residues long. CDR3 in DNA: TGTGCCAGCGGGACAATTACGAACACCGGGGAGCTGTTTTTT. The encoded protein is CASGTITNTGELFF. Based on the CDR3 plus reference TRBV9 and TRBJ2-2, the full variable domain is DSGVTQTPKHLITATGQRVTLRCSPRSGDLSVYWYQQSLDQGLQFLIQYYNGEERAKGNILERFSAQQFPDLHSELNLSSLELGDSALYFCASGTITNTGELFFGEGSRLTVL.